What follows describes a single T cell receptor (beta chain). Sequenced by immunoSEQ multiplex PCR; TCRdb stores in-frame clones only, minus some. This sample has approximately 190,000 clones; roughly 92% occur once, and the top ten carry less than 1.5%. Trimming removed 6 bases at V and 3 bases at J, with 11 bases between. CDR3 length equals 13 residues. CDR1 ENHRY and CDR2 SYGVKD come from the germline V gene. The data are from a study of T cell responses to AZD1222 COVID-19 vaccine. The sequence derives from an adult in good health. The chain employs TRBV10-3 and TRBJ1-1, with a possible D match to TRBD1 (6 bases). This specimen consisted of peripheral blood, obtained on day 0 of AZD1222 vaccination. CDR3 bases: TGTGCCATCAGGAACAGGGAGGACACTGAAGCTTTCTTT. This codes for CAIRNREDTEAFF.